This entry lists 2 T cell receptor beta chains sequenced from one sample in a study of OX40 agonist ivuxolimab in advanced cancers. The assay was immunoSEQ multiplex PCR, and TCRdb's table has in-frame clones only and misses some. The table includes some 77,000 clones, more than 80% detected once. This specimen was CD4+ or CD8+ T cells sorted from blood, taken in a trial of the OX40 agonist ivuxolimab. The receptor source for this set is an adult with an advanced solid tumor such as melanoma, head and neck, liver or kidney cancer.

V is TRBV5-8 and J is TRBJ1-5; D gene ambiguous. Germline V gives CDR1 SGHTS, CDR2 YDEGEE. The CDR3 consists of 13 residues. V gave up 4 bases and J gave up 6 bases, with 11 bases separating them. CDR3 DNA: TGTGCCAGCAGCGGTACCTACAGTCAGCCCCAGCATTTT. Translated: CASSGTYSQPQHF.

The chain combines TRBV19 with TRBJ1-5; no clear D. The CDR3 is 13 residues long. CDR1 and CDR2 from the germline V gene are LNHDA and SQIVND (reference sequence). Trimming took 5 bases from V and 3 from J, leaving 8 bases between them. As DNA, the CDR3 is TGTGCCAGTAGTCGCAGGAACAATCAGCCCCAGCATTTT. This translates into CASSRRNNQPQHF. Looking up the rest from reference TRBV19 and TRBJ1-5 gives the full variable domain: DGGITQSPKYLFRKEGQNVTLSCEQNLNHDAMYWYRQDPGQGLRLIYYSQIVNDFQKGDIAEGYSVSREKKESFPLTVTSAQKNPTAFYLCASSRRNNQPQHFGDGTRLSIL.